The 8 T cell receptor beta chains given below trace back to one sample, sequenced in a study of identical twins. TCRdb reprocessed the 5' RACE reads via MiXCR and lists one record per CDR3 protein. Of 1.5 million to 2 million distinct CDR3 sequences in the sample, more than 30% were seen once. The sequenced sample was cord blood. The receptors come from a newborn girl in good health.

The table lists this clonotype with many counts. This sequence joins TRBV6-5 and TRBJ2-1, with D tentatively TRBD2 (6 bases). This CDR3 spans 12 amino acids. CDR1 and CDR2 (germline): MNHEY, SVGAGI. The germline V and J ends were trimmed by 8 bases and 9 bases, with 14 bases remaining between them. The CDR3 loop reads CASHKAGAEQFF. The CDR3 DNA reads as TGTGCCAGCCACAAAGCGGGCGCTGAGCAGTTCTTC.

The chain recombines TRBV29-1 with TRBJ2-4, with D maybe TRBD2 (5 bases). The J call may be incorrect, as the DNA end agrees better with TRBJ2-7. Per the germline V gene, CDR1 is SQVTM and CDR2 is ANQGSEA. The CDR3 has 14 amino acids. CDR3 DNA sequence: TGCAGCGTTGAAGAGGGAGTGTTCCCCTACGAGCAGTACTTC. Residues: CSVEEGVFPYEQYF.

This clonotype is a singleton in its sample. The rearrangement uses TRBV3-1 and TRBJ2-3; 10 bases line up with TRBD2. Germline V gene lookup returns CDR1 LGHDT and CDR2 YNNKEL (reference sequence). The CDR3 runs 16 residues. The trim removed 4 bases at V and 6 bases at J, leaving 10 bases unmatched. The CDR3 here is CASSRYSGGSSDTQYF. The CDR3 bases are TGTGCCAGCAGCCGATATAGCGGGGGGAGTTCCGATACGCAGTATTTT.

The rearrangement uses TRBV14 and TRBJ1-2, with D perhaps matching TRBD1 (5 bases). Germline loops: CDR1 SGHDN, CDR2 FVKESK. The CDR3 totals 16 residues. Trimming pared 0 bases from V and 0 bases from J, leaving 11 bases between. For the CDR3, the DNA is TGTGCCAGCAGCCAAGAGGAAAAACAGGCTAACTATGGCTACACCTTC. This encodes CASSQEEKQANYGYTF.

This clonotype occurred many times. V gene TRBV12-3 or TRBV12-4 combines with J gene TRBJ2-3; unclear D gene. The CDR3 extends over 11 amino acids. V lost 8 bases and J 2 bases, leaving 5 bases between the germline ends. The CDR3 bases are TGTGCCAGCGGGTACACAGATACGCAGTATTTT. Translation: CASGYTDTQYF.

The chain couples TRBV5-5 to TRBJ1-1; 10 bases match TRBD1. V lost 3 bases to trimming and J lost 5 bases; unmatched junction nucleotides: 7. The CDR3 is 15 residues long. Germline V CDR1 and CDR2: SGHKS, YYEKEE (reference sequence). The CDR3 protein is CASSSWTGGWTEAFF. The CDR3 DNA sequence: TGTGCCAGCAGCTCATGGACAGGGGGTTGGACTGAAGCTTTCTTT.

This chain connects TRBV20-1 to TRBJ2-2, with D maybe TRBD2 (6 bases). This CDR3 is 20 amino acids long. Trimming removed 1 base from V and 4 bases from J, with 28 bases in between. The V gene's germline CDR1 is DFQATT and CDR2 SNEGSKA (reference sequence). The CDR3 sequence: CSARVNRVSRELPGTGELFF. In DNA form, the CDR3 reads TGCAGTGCTAGAGTTAACCGGGTATCCCGGGAGTTACCAGGCACCGGGGAGCTGTTTTTT.

The chain links TRBV20-1 to TRBJ2-1, with TRBD1 as a possible D gene (6 bases). Germline V gene data show CDR1 as DFQATT and CDR2 as SNEGSKA (reference sequence). The V end lost 0 bases, the J end lost 8 bases, and 14 bases lay between the germline ends. This CDR3 spans 14 amino acids. The CDR3 DNA is TGCAGTGCTAGAGATGGGGGCCACTCCGATGAGCAGTTCTTC. It translates to CSARDGGHSDEQFF.